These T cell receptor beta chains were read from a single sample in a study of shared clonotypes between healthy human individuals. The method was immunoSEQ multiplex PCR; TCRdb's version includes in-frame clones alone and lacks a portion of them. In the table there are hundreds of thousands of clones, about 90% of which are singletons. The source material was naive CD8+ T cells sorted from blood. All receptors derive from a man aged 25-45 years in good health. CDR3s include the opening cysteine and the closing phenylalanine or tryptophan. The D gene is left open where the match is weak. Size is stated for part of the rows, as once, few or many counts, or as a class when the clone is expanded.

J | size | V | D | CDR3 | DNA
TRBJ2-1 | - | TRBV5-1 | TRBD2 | CASRQRLAGPNEQFF | TGCGCCAGCAGGCAGAGACTAGCGGGACCAAATGAGCAGTTCTTC
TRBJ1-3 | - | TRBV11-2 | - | CASSSRGSLGNTIYF | TGTGCCAGCAGCTCCAGGGGAAGTCTAGGAAACACCATATATTTT
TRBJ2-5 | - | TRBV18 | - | CASSPPKDTYQETQYF | TGTGCCAGCTCACCACCGAAGGACACATACCAAGAGACCCAGTACTTC
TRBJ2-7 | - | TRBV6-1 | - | CASSESFLTGEQYF | TGTGCCAGCAGTGAATCTTTCCTTACCGGGGAGCAGTACTTC
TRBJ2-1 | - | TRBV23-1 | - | CASSQGSDQGNEQFF | TGCGCCAGCAGTCAAGGTAGCGATCAGGGCAATGAGCAGTTCTTC
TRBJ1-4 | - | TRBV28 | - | CASSFYRGRQSTNEKLFF | TGTGCCAGCAGTTTTTACCGCGGAAGGCAATCAACTAATGAAAAACTGTTTTTT
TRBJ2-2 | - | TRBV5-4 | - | CASSLMSRGDTGELFF | TGTGCCAGCAGCTTGATGAGCAGGGGTGACACCGGGGAGCTGTTTTTT
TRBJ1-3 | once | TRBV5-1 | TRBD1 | CASSLEGASGNTIYF | TGCGCCAGCAGCTTGGAGGGGGCGTCTGGAAACACCATATATTTT
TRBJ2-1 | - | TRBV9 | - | CASSPSSEQFF | TGTGCCAGCAGTCCCTCAAGTGAGCAGTTCTTC
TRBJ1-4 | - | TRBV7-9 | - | CASRQGGEKLFF | TGTGCCAGCAGGCAGGGAGGGGAAAAACTGTTTTTT
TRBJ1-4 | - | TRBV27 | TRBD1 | CASSLLPGQAPNEKLFF | TGTGCCAGCAGTTTGCTCCCGGGACAGGCCCCTAATGAAAAACTGTTTTTT
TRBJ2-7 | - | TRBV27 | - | CASSFEGSTYEQYF | TGTGCCAGCAGCTTCGAGGGAAGCACCTACGAGCAGTACTTC
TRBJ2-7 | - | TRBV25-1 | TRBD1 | CASSDRTGAYEQYF | TGTGCCAGCAGTGACAGGACAGGGGCCTACGAGCAGTACTTC
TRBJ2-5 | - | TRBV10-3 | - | CAISEPTEETQYF | TGTGCCATCAGTGAACCCACCGAAGAGACCCAGTACTTC
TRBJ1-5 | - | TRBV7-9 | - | CASSEGGGNQPQHF | TGTGCCAGCAGCGAGGGCGGAGGGAATCAGCCCCAGCATTTT
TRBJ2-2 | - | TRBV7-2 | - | CASIAIPGGSFDTGELFF | TGTGCCAGCATCGCGATCCCTGGGGGTTCGTTTGACACCGGGGAGCTGTTTTTT
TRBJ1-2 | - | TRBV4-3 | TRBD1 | CASSQGRQGTSYGYTF | TGCGCCAGCAGCCAAGGTCGACAGGGCACTTCCTATGGCTACACCTTC
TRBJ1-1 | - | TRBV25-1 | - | CASSELDGYTEAFF | TGTGCCAGCAGTGAACTCGACGGCTACACTGAAGCTTTCTTT
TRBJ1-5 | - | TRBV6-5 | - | CASSYSQKDQPQHF | TGTGCCAGCAGTTATTCTCAAAAGGATCAGCCCCAGCATTTT
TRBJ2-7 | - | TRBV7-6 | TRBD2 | CASSLQLAGIIHEQYF | TGTGCCAGCAGCTTACAACTAGCGGGAATCATCCACGAGCAGTACTTC
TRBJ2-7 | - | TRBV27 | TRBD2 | CASSSGLGGYEQYF | TGTGCCAGCAGTTCGGGACTAGGGGGCTACGAGCAGTACTTC
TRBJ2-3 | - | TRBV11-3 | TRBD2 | CASSMGLAGVWDTQYF | TGTGCCAGCAGCATGGGACTAGCGGGAGTCTGGGATACGCAGTATTTT
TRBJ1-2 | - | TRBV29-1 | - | CSVEDSPNYGYTF | TGCAGCGTTGAGGACAGTCCTAACTATGGCTACACCTTC
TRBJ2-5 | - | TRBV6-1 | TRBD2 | CASSVPTGTSGPQYF | TGTGCCAGCAGTGTCCCGACCGGAACTAGCGGGCCTCAGTACTTC
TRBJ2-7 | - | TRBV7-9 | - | CASSLVVGNYEQYF | TGTGCCAGCAGCTTAGTGGTGGGAAACTACGAGCAGTACTTC
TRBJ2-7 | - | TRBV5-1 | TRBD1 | CASSWRIDRGSTYEQYF | TGCGCCAGCAGCTGGAGGATCGACAGGGGGTCCACCTACGAGCAGTACTTC
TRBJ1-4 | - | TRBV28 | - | CASSLFEGANEKLFF | TGTGCCAGCAGTTTATTCGAAGGGGCTAATGAAAAACTGTTTTTT
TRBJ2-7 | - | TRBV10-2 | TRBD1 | CASRDGQGGSYEQYF | TGCGCCAGCAGAGATGGACAGGGGGGATCCTACGAGCAGTACTTC
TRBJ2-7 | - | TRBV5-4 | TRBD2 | CASDSGRNEQYF | TGTGCCAGTGACAGCGGGAGAAACGAGCAGTACTTC
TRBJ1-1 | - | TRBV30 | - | CAWTDGGATEAFF | TGTGCCTGGACAGATGGGGGCGCCACTGAAGCTTTCTTT
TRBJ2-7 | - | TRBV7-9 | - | CASSLEFGFEQYF | TGTGCCAGCAGCTTAGAATTTGGGTTCGAGCAGTACTTC
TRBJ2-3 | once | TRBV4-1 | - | CASSQEDSTDTQYF | TGCGCCAGCAGCCAAGAGGACAGCACAGATACGCAGTATTTT
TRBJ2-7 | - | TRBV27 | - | CASSRVGREQYF | TGTGCCAGCAGCCGTGTCGGGCGCGAGCAGTACTTC
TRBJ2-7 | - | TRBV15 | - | CATSPGASSYEQYF | TGTGCCACCAGCCCCGGGGCGAGCTCCTACGAGCAGTACTTC
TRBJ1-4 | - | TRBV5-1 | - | CASSLDSARLHQGKLFF | TGCGCCAGCAGCTTGGATAGTGCGCGCCTCCACCAGGGAAAACTGTTTTTT
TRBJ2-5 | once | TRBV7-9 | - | CASSLYGGRETQYF | TGTGCCAGCAGCTTATATGGGGGGCGAGAGACCCAGTACTTC
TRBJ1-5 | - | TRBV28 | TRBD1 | CASSSWTGPVGNQPQHF | TGTGCCAGCAGTTCGTGGACAGGCCCGGTAGGCAATCAGCCCCAGCATTTT
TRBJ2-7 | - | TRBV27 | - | CASSPSTGDLSYEQYF | TGTGCCAGCAGTCCCTCGACAGGAGATCTTTCCTACGAGCAGTACTTC
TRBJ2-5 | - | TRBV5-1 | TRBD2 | CASSPGGQGRETQYF | TGCGCCAGCAGCCCGGGGGGGCAGGGGCGAGAGACCCAGTACTTC
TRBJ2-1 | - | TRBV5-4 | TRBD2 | CASSFTSGRIDEQFF | TGTGCCAGCAGCTTTACTAGCGGGAGGATCGATGAGCAGTTCTTC
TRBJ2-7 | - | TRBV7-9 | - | CASSPHPGRATYEQYF | TGTGCCAGCAGCCCTCATCCGGGACGGGCAACTTACGAGCAGTACTTC
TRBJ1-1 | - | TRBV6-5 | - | CASSYSAGGNTEAFF | TGTGCCAGCAGTTACTCGGCGGGCGGGAACACTGAAGCTTTCTTT
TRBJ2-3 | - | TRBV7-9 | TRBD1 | CASRTLRTGADTQYF | TGTGCCAGCAGGACTCTGCGAACAGGGGCAGATACGCAGTATTTT
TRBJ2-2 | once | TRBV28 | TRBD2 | CASSFAGGRYTGELFF | TGTGCCAGCAGTTTTGCGGGAGGCCGCTACACCGGGGAGCTGTTTTTT